One and the same sample provided the 21 T cell receptor beta chains below, sequenced in a study of CD8 T cells in Susac syndrome. Roughly 0.5 to 1 ug RNA was reverse transcribed with random hexamers. TCRdb processed the immunoSEQ multiplex PCR reads anew with MiXCR; each CDR3 protein has one entry. Altogether 150,000 to 160,000 distinct CDR3 sequences are present, just under 95% being singletons, with the ten largest covering around 0.21%. The sequenced sample was CD8+ T cells from PBMCs. The source is a human donor with multiple sclerosis.

The CDR3 loop is CSAGTGGSSQPQHF. Written as DNA, the CDR3 is TGCAGTGCCGGGACAGGGGGCTCCAGTCAGCCCCAGCATTTT. The chain couples TRBV20-1 to TRBJ1-5; TRBD1 agrees at 12 bases. The V and J ends lost 6 bases and 6 bases, in that order; junction bases with no gene match: 6. This CDR3 contains 14 residues. CDR1 is DFQATT, CDR2 SNEGSKA, per germline (reference sequence).

This clonotype was detected only once. The chain couples TRBV12-5 to TRBJ2-1, with no clear D. CDR1 is LGHNT and CDR2 is FRNRAP in the germline V gene. The V end was cut by 6 bases, the J end by 0 bases, with 9 bases between. This CDR3 has 14 residues. The CDR3 DNA sequence: TGTGCTAGTGGGGAACCTAGCTCCTACAATGAGCAGTTCTTC. It codes for CASGEPSSYNEQFF.

V usage is TRBV19 and J usage is TRBJ1-2, with D possibly being TRBD1 (6 bases). CDR3 length: 14 residues. Germline V CDR1 and CDR2: LNHDA, SQIVND (reference sequence). Trimming took 3 bases from V and 2 from J, leaving 10 bases between them. The CDR3 here is CASSIKGENYGYTF. The DNA of the CDR3 is TGTGCCAGTAGTATTAAGGGGGAGAACTATGGCTACACCTTC.

V usage is TRBV27 and J usage is TRBJ1-6; D remains unclear. There are 14 residues in the CDR3. V lost 3 bases, J lost 10 bases, and 13 bases lay in between. Germline CDR1 and CDR2: MNHEY and SMNVEV (reference sequence). The CDR3 DNA reads as TGTGCCAGCAGTTTGGTCAGTAGTGGGTCACCCCTCCACTTT. It translates to CASSLVSSGSPLHF.

V usage is TRBV6-4 and J usage is TRBJ2-3; TRBD2 agrees at 7 bases. CDR3 size: 15 residues. V dropped 0 bases and J dropped 9; count of bases not matched to a gene: 9. Germline CDR1 and CDR2: MRHNA and SNTAGT. CDR3 DNA sequence: TGTGCCAGCAGTGACTCGATGGGGGGGAGTGGAACGCAGTATTTT. As protein: CASSDSMGGSGTQYF.

This chain joins TRBV7-9 and TRBJ2-7; no clear D. Germline V gives CDR1 SEHNR, CDR2 FQNEAQ (reference sequence). CDR3 length: 15 residues. Trimming shortened V by 5 bases and J by 5 bases, and 19 bases separated the two germline ends. CDR3 region: CASSPSRSISDEQYF. CDR3 coding DNA: TGTGCCAGCAGCCCGTCGAGGTCCATTAGTGACGAGCAGTACTTC.

The V gene is TRBV27, the J gene TRBJ2-7, with 7 nucleotides matching TRBD2. The CDR3 totals 15 residues. Germline CDR1 MNHEY, CDR2 SMNVEV (reference sequence). V lost 6 bases to trimming and J lost 1 base; unmatched junction nucleotides: 9. Here the CDR3 reads CASRGGFDSSYEQYF. The CDR3 region has the DNA TGTGCCAGCAGGGGAGGGTTTGACAGTTCCTACGAGCAGTACTTC.

The CDR3 nucleotides are TGTGCCAGCAGCGAGGGGAATCCCGGGGAGCTGTTTTTT. It codes for CASSEGNPGELFF. The V and J genes are TRBV9 and TRBJ2-2; D may be TRBD1 (5 bases). V was cut by 3 bases and J by 6 bases, with 9 bases left in between. The germline gives CDR1 SGDLS, CDR2 YYNGEE. The CDR3 loop spans 13 amino acids. The entire variable domain, with the rest obtained from reference TRBV9 and TRBJ2-2, is as follows: DSGVTQTPKHLITATGQRVTLRCSPRSGDLSVYWYQQSLDQGLQFLIQYYNGEERAKGNILERFSAQQFPDLHSELNLSSLELGDSALYFCASSEGNPGELFFGEGSRLTVL.

This chain connects TRBV10-3 to TRBJ2-1, with D maybe TRBD1 (6 bases). CDR3 length: 15 residues. V dropped 3 bases and J dropped 5 bases, with 14 bases sitting between them. The germline CDR1 and CDR2 sequences are ENHRY and SYGVKD. CDR3 sequence reads: CAISDPPGHDNEQFF. The CDR3 DNA reads TGTGCCATCAGTGACCCCCCGGGACACGACAATGAGCAGTTCTTC.

The rearrangement uses TRBV13 and TRBJ2-7; D perhaps matches TRBD1 (6 bases). This CDR3 is 17 amino acids long. V was cut by 4 bases and J by 3 bases, with 22 bases left in between. CDR1 PRHDT and CDR2 FYEKMQ come from the germline V gene (reference sequence). This CDR3 is CASSSHGGQSRVYEQYF. In nucleotides, the CDR3 is TGTGCCAGCAGCTCGCACGGCGGACAGTCTAGGGTCTACGAGCAGTACTTC.

This chain links TRBV13 with TRBJ1-6; TRBD1 might be the D (5 bases). Trimming removed 4 bases from V and 10 bases from J, with 8 bases in between. CDR1 is PRHDT and CDR2 is FYEKMQ in the germline V gene (reference sequence). This CDR3 is built from 12 residues. CDR3 nucleotides: TGTGCCAGCAGCTCAGACAGCTCACCCCTCCACTTT. Its translation is CASSSDSSPLHF.

The V gene is TRBV29-1, the J gene TRBJ2-3; weak D call: TRBD1 (6 bases). CDR1 is SQVTM and CDR2 is ANQGSEA in the germline V gene. The CDR3 covers 17 residues. The ends were cut back, 0 bases at V and 0 bases at J, with 16 bases in the middle. CDR3 coding DNA: TGCAGCGTTGAAGATCTCAGGGACATCTCAAGCACAGATACGCAGTATTTT. Its translation is CSVEDLRDISSTDTQYF.

The rearrangement links TRBV7-9 to TRBJ1-1; possibly TRBD1 for D (6 bases). The CDR3 extends over 12 amino acids. Deletions cut 5 bases from V and 8 bases from J, with 12 bases between. Germline V gives CDR1 SEHNR, CDR2 FQNEAQ (reference sequence). CDR3 sequence: CASSLAGQEAFF. The CDR3 DNA reads TGTGCCAGCAGCCTCGCCGGACAGGAAGCTTTCTTT.

The V gene is TRBV15, the J gene TRBJ1-1; D gene ambiguous. The germline V gene encodes CDR1 LNHNV and CDR2 YYDKDF (reference sequence). This CDR3 spans 17 amino acids. Trimming removed 0 bases from V and 0 bases from J, with 14 bases in between. As DNA, the CDR3 is TGTGCCACCAGCAGAGATAGCCGCCCCGGCATGAACACTGAAGCTTTCTTT. Protein: CATSRDSRPGMNTEAFF.

This clonotype was counted once. This rearrangement joins TRBV6-2 or TRBV6-3 to TRBJ2-6, with 7 bases identical to TRBD1. Germline trimming cut 7 bases from V and 0 bases from J; bases unmatched to any gene: 15. The CDR3 sequence is 19 residues long. Germline CDR1 reads MNHEY; CDR2 reads SVGEGT. The CDR3 DNA is TGTGCCAGCAATGCACCCCCGGACAGGCTTAGCTCTGGGGCCAACGTCCTGACTTTC. As protein: CASNAPPDRLSSGANVLTF.

The chain carries TRBV4-1 and TRBJ1-4; D uncertain. The germline V gene has CDR1 MGHRA and CDR2 YSYEKL. V lost 1 base, J lost 6 bases, and 3 bases lay in between. There are 12 residues in the CDR3. The CDR3 region is CASSQGDEKLFF. The CDR3 DNA follows: TGCGCCAGCAGCCAAGGCGATGAAAAACTGTTTTTT.

The chain carries TRBV27 and TRBJ2-4; weak D call: TRBD1 (6 bases). This CDR3 region has 12 residues. The germline CDR1 and CDR2 sequences are MNHEY and SMNVEV (reference sequence). V was pared by 7 bases and J by 8 bases, with 12 bases between. The CDR3: CASTSDSDIQYF. In DNA form, the CDR3 reads TGTGCCAGCACCTCGGACAGTGACATTCAGTACTTC.

The genes are TRBV20-1 and TRBJ1-5; 9 positions agree with TRBD1. The germline CDR1 and CDR2 sequences are DFQATT and SNEGSKA (reference sequence). Losses at the gene ends were 3 bases for V and 2 bases for J; bases not matched to a gene: 11. The CDR3 runs 17 residues. This chain's CDR3 is CSARSPWDRAGNQPQHF. The CDR3 DNA reads TGCAGTGCTAGGTCCCCCTGGGACAGGGCGGGCAATCAGCCCCAGCATTTT.

The chain is built from TRBV27 and TRBJ2-7; TRBD2 matches 10 bases. CDR3 size: 14 residues. The germline gives CDR1 MNHEY, CDR2 SMNVEV (reference sequence). J gave up 2 bases and V 6 bases, and 4 bases lay outside the gene matches. The CDR3 reads CASRIAGGAYEQYF. CDR3 DNA: TGTGCCAGCAGAATAGCGGGGGGTGCCTACGAGCAGTACTTC.

This clonotype appeared a few times. The chain carries TRBV28 and TRBJ2-7, with D uncertain. The CDR3 totals 12 residues. CDR1 MDHEN and CDR2 SYDVKM come from the germline V gene. The germline V and J ends were trimmed by 3 bases and 4 bases, with 7 bases remaining between them. CDR3 sequence (DNA): TGTGCCAGCAGTTTGACTGCTTACGAGCAGTACTTC. It is translated as CASSLTAYEQYF.

This rearrangement joins TRBV19 to TRBJ2-1; D assignment may be TRBD1 or TRBD2 (5 bases each). CDR3 length equals 16 residues. V shed 9 bases and J shed 5 bases, with 23 bases lying between them. Germline assignment: CDR1 LNHDA and CDR2 SQIVND (reference sequence). CDR3 sequence (DNA): TGTGCCAGCTCACCGGGGCTAGCCCCCGTGAACAATGAGCAGTTCTTC. Amino acid sequence: CASSPGLAPVNNEQFF.